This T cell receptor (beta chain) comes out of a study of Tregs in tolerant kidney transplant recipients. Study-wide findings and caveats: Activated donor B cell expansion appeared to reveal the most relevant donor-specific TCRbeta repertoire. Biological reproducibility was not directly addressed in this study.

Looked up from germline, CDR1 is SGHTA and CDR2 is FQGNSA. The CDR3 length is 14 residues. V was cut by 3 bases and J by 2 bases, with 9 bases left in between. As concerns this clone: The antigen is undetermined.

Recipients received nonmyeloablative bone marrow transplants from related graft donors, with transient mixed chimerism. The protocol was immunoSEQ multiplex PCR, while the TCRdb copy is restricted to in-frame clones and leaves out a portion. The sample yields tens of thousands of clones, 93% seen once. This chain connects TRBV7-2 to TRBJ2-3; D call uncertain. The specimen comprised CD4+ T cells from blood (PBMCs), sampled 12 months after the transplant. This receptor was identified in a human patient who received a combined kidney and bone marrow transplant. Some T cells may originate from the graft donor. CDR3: CASSLSRLTDTQYF. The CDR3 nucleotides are TGTGCCAGCAGCTTGTCTAGACTCACAGATACGCAGTATTTT.